This T cell receptor (beta chain) came from a study of CD8 T cells in ankylosing spondylitis. Trimming stripped 4 bases from V and 8 bases from J, with 11 bases between. CDR3 size: 11 residues. Germline lookup yields CDR1 SQVTM and CDR2 ANQGSEA. To note about this clonotype: What it binds is not known.

Findings of the study overall: Reportedly, matched ankylosing spondylitis synovial fluid was significantly enriched for disease-linked clones. Some of these motif variants have turned up before, in reports on reactive arthritis synovial fluid and blood. Ankylosing spondylitis blood appeared to be characterized by a TCR beta motif of 8 or 9 highly homologous variants. Relatively rare in peripheral blood, disease-linked clones were also CD8+.

Each TCR beta library was made by quantitative 5'-RACE that incorporated molecular barcodes. TCRdb independently ran MiXCR on the 5' RACE reads; one entry per CDR3 protein. Among hundreds of thousands of distinct CDR3 sequences listed, roughly 26% were seen once. The receptor comes from a male donor with ankylosing spondylitis. Sequencing used blood, either unsorted or a sorted T cell fraction (not recorded which). This chain joins TRBV29-1 and TRBJ1-2, with D unclear. CDR3 DNA: TGCAGCGTTGGGAGGGAGGGCGGCTACACCTTC. Translation: CSVGREGGYTF.